This T cell receptor beta chain derives from a study of cytomegalovirus exposure and HLA in healthy donors (TCRdb year 2017). Looking at the study overall: According to a later analysis, one platform produced both the roughly 110 validation repertoires and the approximately 600 repertoires of the first cohort. Along with the roughly 610-subject first cohort, a separate validation cohort of over a hundred different subjects was used. The aim of the study was to test whether cataloging public T cell receptors could identify signatures of past pathogen exposure. To predict cytomegalovirus infection status, the study brought together high-throughput TCR immunosequencing, statistical association of individual TCRs with disease status, and machine learning. On the study overall, not on this receptor specifically: Across donors, most TCR sequences were observed very rarely, whereas some public TCRs were present in many individuals. A later analysis found that TCRs clustered in the first cohort also tended to co-occur in the 120 validation repertoires, with 90% to 95% of cluster scores above 0. A total of roughly 160 TCR beta chains were listed by the study as associated with cytomegalovirus. The validation cohort had no HLA typing available for a later analysis, so co-occurrence within that cohort was assessed over all 130 or so repertoires. Cytomegalovirus status was reported to be diagnosed by the classifier with high specificity and sensitivity in both the original and validation cohorts. In vitro tests confirmed that a few of the cytomegalovirus-associated TCR beta chains recognize cytomegalovirus antigens. The authors suggested that the approach could potentially be extended to other disease states and immunological phenotypes.

Taken from cysteine to phenylalanine, the CDR3 has 14 residues. Just CDR3 DNA is preserved here, 42 bases in frame from base 1. Trimming removed 0 bases from V and 4 bases from J, leaving 7 bases between the germline ends. CDR1 and CDR2, per the germline V gene, are MGHRA and YSYEKL. As to this clone: Its antigen has not been determined. No quality values exist for individual bases; no much larger clone is one base distant.

The donors belonged to the validation cohort of 120 subjects, which was separate from the roughly 670-subject first cohort. The library was obtained by the immunoSEQ multiplex PCR assay. The source study handled its data this way. A statistical classification framework was developed to diagnose cytomegalovirus status using the catalog of TCR beta chain sequences. TCRdb's version of the immuneACCESS table is confined to in-frame rearrangements and falls short of the full clone set. An unresolved V gene accounts for under half of the shortfall where checked; the remainder is of unknown origin. V and J calls and clone size are given by that table; D and trimming were obtained from the DNA. The sample table holds 200,000 to 250,000 clones, of which 70% to 90% were seen once. The ten biggest clones cover around 5.5% of the sample.

In this chain, TRBV4-1 is recombined with TRBJ1-5, with the D gene not clear enough to name. Sequences were obtained from PBMCs. The clonotype originates from a woman aged 18-29 years in good health and CMV-seronegative. The DNA is as follows: TGCGCCAGCAGCCAAGAAAGTGGAAATCAGCCCCAGCATTTT. Translated, this is CASSQESGNQPQHF.